This T cell receptor beta chain was observed in a study of PD-L1 blockade in urothelial cancer. The wider study: Blood was tested 3 weeks (second dose) and 6 weeks into treatment.

Some clones are missing from TCRdb's copy, which holds only in-frame ones; the method was immunoSEQ multiplex PCR. There are 130,000 or so clones in the sample; 84% occur only once, and roughly 2.9% lies in the top ten. Note on this clone: Its antigen is undetermined.

General study points: More expansion of tumor-associated blood clones, seen at 3 weeks, marked durable-benefit patients.

V lost 7 bases, J lost 7 bases, and 11 bases lay in between. The CDR3 is 12 residues long. From germline, CDR1 is MNHNY and CDR2 SVGAGI (reference sequence). Time point: pretreatment peripheral blood. Patients were living with locally advanced or metastatic urothelial carcinoma. Between 1 and 8 samples per patient were obtained, pretreatment and on-treatment. V is TRBV6-6 and J is TRBJ2-1; D is ambiguous. Sample: PBMCs, taken around atezolizumab (anti-PD-L1) treatment. The receptor's source is a man aged 50 to 59 with urothelial cancer. The CDR3 here is CASTTVNNEQFF. CDR3 in DNA: TGTGCCAGCACCACGGTCAATAATGAGCAGTTCTTC.